The clone carrying this T cell receptor beta chain showed up just a few times. Antigen specificity is unknown. Noted treatment: approximately 11-day PBMC culture with coronavirus spike peptide pools or control peptides (ViraFEST assay). The data originate from a study of vaccination and CD4 T cells after COVID-19. Oncomine TCR Beta short-read sequencing was applied to DNA from cultured CD4+ T cells. TCRdb ran MiXCR on the PCR reads and lists one entry per CDR3 protein. The table has roughly 18,000 distinct CDR3 sequences, about 50% seen once. Losses at the gene ends were 2 bases for V and 4 bases for J; bases not matched to a gene: 5. The CDR3 is 15 amino acids. Germline values: CDR1 MNHEY, CDR2 SVGAGI.

The sequence was obtained from a human donor who had recovered from COVID-19. The chain links TRBV6-5 to TRBJ2-5; 9 nucleotides match TRBD1. The starting material was CD4+ T cells from blood, cultured in vitro, obtained before SARS-CoV-2 vaccination. The chain's CDR3 is CASSYEDRGRETQYF. DNA of the CDR3: TGTGCCAGCAGTTACGAAGACAGGGGGAGAGAGACCCAGTACTTC.